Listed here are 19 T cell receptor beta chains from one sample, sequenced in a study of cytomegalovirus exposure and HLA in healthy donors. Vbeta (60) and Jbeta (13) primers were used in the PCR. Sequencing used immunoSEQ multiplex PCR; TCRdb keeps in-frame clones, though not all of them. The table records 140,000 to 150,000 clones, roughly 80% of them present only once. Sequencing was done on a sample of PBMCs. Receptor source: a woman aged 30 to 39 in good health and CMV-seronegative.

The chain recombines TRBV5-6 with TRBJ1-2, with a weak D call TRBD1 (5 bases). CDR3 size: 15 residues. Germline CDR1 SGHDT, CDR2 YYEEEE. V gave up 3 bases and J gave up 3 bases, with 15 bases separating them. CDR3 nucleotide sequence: TGTGCCAGCAGCTCGGAGGGTCGGGGACACTATGGCTACACCTTC. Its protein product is CASSSEGRGHYGYTF. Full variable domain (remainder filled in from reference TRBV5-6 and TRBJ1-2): DAGVTQSPTHLIKTRGQQVTLRCSPKSGHDTVSWYQQALGQGPQFIFQYYEEEERQRGNFPDRFSGHQFPNYSSELNVNALLLGDSALYLCASSSEGRGHYGYTFGSGTRLTVV.

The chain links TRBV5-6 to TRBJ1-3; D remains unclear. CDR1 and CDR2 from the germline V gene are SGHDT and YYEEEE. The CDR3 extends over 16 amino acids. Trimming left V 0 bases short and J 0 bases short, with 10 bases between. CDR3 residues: CASSLGSWSSGNTIYF. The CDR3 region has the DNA TGTGCCAGCAGCTTGGGAAGCTGGAGCTCTGGAAACACCATATATTTT.

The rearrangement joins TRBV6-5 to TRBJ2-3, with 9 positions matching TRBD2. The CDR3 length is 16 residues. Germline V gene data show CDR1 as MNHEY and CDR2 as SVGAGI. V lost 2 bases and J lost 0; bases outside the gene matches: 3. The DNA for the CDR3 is TGTGCCAGCAGTTACACTAGCGGGTTTAGCACAGATACGCAGTATTTT. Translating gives CASSYTSGFSTDTQYF.

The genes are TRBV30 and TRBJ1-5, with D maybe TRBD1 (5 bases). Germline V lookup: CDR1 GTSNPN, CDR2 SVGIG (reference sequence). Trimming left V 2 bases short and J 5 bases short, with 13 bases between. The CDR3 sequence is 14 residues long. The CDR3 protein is CAWSLGLRHQPQHF. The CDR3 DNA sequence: TGTGCCTGGAGTTTGGGACTCCGCCATCAGCCCCAGCATTTT.

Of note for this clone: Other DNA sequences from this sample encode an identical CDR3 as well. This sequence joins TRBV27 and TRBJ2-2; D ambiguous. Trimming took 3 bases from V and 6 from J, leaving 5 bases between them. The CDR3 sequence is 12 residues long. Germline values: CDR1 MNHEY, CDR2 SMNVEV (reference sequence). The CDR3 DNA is TGTGCCAGCAGTTTCCTATCCGGGGAGCTGTTTTTT. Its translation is CASSFLSGELFF.

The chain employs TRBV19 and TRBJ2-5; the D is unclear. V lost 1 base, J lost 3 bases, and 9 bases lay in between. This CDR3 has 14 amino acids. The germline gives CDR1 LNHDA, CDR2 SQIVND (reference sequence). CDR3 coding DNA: TGTGCCAGTAGTATAGCTCCAGGCAAAGAGACCCAGTACTTC. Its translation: CASSIAPGKETQYF. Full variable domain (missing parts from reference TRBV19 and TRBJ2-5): DGGITQSPKYLFRKEGQNVTLSCEQNLNHDAMYWYRQDPGQGLRLIYYSQIVNDFQKGDIAEGYSVSREKKESFPLTVTSAQKNPTAFYLCASSIAPGKETQYFGPGTRLLVL.

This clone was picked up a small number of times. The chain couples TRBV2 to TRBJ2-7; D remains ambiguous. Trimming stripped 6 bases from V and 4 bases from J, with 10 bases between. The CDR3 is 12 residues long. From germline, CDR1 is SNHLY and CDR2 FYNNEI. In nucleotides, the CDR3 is TGTGCCAGCAGCCGCGTAATATACGAGCAGTACTTC. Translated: CASSRVIYEQYF.

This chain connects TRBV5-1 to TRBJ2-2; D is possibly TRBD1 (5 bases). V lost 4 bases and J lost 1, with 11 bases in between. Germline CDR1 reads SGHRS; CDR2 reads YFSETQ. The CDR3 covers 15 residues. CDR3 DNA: TGCGCCAGCAGCGGCGCCGGACAGAACACCGGGGAGCTGTTTTTT. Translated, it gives CASSGAGQNTGELFF.

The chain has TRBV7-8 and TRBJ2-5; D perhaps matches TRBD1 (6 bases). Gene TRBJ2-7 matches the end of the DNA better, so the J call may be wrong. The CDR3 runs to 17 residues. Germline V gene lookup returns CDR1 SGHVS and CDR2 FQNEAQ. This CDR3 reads CASSGYNRAAATYEQYF. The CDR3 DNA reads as TGTGCCAGCAGCGGATATAACAGGGCTGCAGCGACCTACGAGCAGTACTTC.

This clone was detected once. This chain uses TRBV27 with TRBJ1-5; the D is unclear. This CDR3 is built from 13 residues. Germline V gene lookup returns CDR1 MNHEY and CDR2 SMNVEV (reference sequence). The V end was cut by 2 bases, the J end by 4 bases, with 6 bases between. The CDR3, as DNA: TGTGCCAGCAGTTTAAGCACGAATCAGCCCCAGCATTTT. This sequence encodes CASSLSTNQPQHF.

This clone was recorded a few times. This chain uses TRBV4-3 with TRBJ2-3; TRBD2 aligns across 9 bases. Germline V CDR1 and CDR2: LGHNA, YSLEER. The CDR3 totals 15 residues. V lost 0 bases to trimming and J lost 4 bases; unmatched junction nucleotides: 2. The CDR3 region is CASSQERGGPDTQYF. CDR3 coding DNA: TGCGCCAGCAGCCAAGAGCGGGGGGGCCCAGATACGCAGTATTTT.

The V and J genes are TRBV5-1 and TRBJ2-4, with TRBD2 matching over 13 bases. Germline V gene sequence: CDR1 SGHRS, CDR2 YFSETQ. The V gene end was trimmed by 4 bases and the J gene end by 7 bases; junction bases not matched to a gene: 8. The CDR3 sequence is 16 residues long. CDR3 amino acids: CASSPTSGRVGNIQYF. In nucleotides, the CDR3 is TGCGCCAGCAGCCCTACTAGCGGGAGGGTCGGGAACATTCAGTACTTC.

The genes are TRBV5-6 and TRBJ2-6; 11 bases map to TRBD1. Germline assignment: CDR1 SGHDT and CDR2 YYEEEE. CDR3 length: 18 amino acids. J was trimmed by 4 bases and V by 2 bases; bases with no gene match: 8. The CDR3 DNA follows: TGTGCCAGCAGCTTCACCTGGGACAGGGGGACAGGGGCCAACGTCCTGACTTTC. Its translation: CASSFTWDRGTGANVLTF.

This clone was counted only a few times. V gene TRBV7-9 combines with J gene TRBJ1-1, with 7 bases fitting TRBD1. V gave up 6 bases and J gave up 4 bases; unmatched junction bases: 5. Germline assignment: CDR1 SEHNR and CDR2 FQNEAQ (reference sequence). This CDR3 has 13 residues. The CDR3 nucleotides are TGTGCCAGCAGAACAGACAGGGCCACTGAAGCTTTCTTT. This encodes CASRTDRATEAFF.

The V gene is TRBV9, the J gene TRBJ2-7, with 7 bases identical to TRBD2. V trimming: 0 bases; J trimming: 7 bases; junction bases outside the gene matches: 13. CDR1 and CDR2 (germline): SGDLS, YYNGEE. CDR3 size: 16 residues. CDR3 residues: CASSVEPGGATGEQYF. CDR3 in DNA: TGTGCCAGCAGCGTAGAACCGGGGGGTGCCACGGGGGAGCAGTACTTC. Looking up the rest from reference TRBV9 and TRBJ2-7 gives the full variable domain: DSGVTQTPKHLITATGQRVTLRCSPRSGDLSVYWYQQSLDQGLQFLIQYYNGEERAKGNILERFSAQQFPDLHSELNLSSLELGDSALYFCASSVEPGGATGEQYFGPGTRLTVT.

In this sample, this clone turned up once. CDR3 sequence (DNA): TGTGCCAGCTCACCCCAAGGAAACACCATATATTTT. Translation: CASSPQGNTIYF. This chain links TRBV18 with TRBJ1-3; D remains unclear. In germline, CDR1 is KGHSH, CDR2 LQKENI. This CDR3 spans 12 amino acids. V was trimmed by 3 bases and J by 4 bases, leaving 4 bases between them.

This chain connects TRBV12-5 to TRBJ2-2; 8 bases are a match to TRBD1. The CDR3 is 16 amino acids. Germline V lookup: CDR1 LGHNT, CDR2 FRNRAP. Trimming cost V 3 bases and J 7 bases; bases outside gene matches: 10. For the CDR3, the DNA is TGTGCTAGTGGTTTCATTTATGATGGACAGGGCGGGGAGCTGTTTTTT. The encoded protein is CASGFIYDGQGGELFF.

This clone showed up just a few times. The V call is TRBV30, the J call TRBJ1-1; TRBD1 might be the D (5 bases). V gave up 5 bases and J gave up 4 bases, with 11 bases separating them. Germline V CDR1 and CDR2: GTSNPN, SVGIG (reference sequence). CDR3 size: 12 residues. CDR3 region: CAWGASGTEAFF. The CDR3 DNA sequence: TGTGCCTGGGGGGCCTCAGGCACTGAAGCTTTCTTT.

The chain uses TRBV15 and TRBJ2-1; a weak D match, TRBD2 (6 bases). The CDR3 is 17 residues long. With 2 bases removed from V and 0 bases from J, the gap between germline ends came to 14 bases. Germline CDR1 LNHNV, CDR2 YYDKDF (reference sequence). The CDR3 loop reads CATSRPDSGSSYNEQFF. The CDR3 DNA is TGTGCCACCAGCAGACCCGATAGCGGCAGCTCCTACAATGAGCAGTTCTTC.